The following is a T cell receptor beta chain sequence with its context. This entry comes from a study of T-cell memory formation after mild COVID-19. Study-level background: Largely donor-specific sequence clusters came from a couple of donors.

MiXCR, applied by TCRdb to the 5' RACE reads, yields one record per CDR3 protein. Of 45,000 to 65,000 distinct CDR3 sequences listed, more than 8% are singletons. Per germline, CDR1 SGHRS and CDR2 YFSETQ. Deletions cut 4 bases from V and 1 base from J, with 15 bases between. CDR3 length: 15 residues. This sequence joins TRBV5-1 and TRBJ2-7; the D call may be TRBD1 or TRBD2 (5 bases each). Sample: PBMCs or a T cell subset sorted from them (not recorded which). The receptor's source is a man younger than 35 who had mild COVID-19 (a few samples of this study predate the infection). Cell type and time point are not known. The CDR3 bases are TGCGCCAGCAGCGAGAACCCGGGACGATCCTACGAGCAGTACGTC. Translating it yields CASSENPGRSYEQYV.